The TCR beta chain under discussion was sequenced for a study of breast tumors, draining lymph nodes, adjacent tissues. Notes on the study in general: The data were judged consistent with most tumor T cells coming from lymph node and expanding in tumor. Tumor T cell lymph node origin was a supported hypothesis, not proven. Tumor TCR diversity was below lymph nodes but above nontumor tissue.

This clonotype appeared many times. Its matching antigen is unknown. One entry per CDR3 protein results from TCRdb running MiXCR on the multiplex PCR reads. The data contain about 230,000 distinct CDR3 sequences, roughly 32% of them singletons. The CDR3 length is 13 residues. Germline CDR1 is MDHEN and CDR2 is SYDVKM. V lost 6 bases and J lost 3; bases outside the gene matches: 3. Breast cancer patients provided tissue from their axillary draining lymph nodes. The clonotype comes from a female donor with breast cancer. Some clones in this sample may be carry-over from other donors' samples. The chain combines TRBV28 with TRBJ2-7; 9 nucleotides agree with TRBD1. The specimen sequenced was axillary lymph node tissue. CDR3 loop: CASRLTGGYEQYF. Here the CDR3 DNA reads TGTGCCAGCAGGCTGACAGGGGGCTACGAGCAGTACTTC.